Listed here are 14 T cell receptor beta chains from one sample, sequenced in a study of T cells and Merkel cell carcinoma outcomes. Measured with immunoSEQ multiplex PCR; TCRdb has only the in-frame clones, and not every one. There are 9,500 to 15,000 clones in the sample; about 95% occur only once, and around 1% lies in the top ten. The sequencing sample was made of tumor tissue from Merkel cell carcinoma. The receptors originated from a human donor with Merkel cell carcinoma.

The rearrangement joins TRBV18 to TRBJ2-7, with TRBD1 identical over 7 bases. The V and J ends lost 3 bases and 5 bases, in that order; junction bases with no gene match: 4. The germline V gene encodes CDR1 KGHSH and CDR2 LQKENI. The CDR3 consists of 13 residues. CDR3 sequence: CASSPVRGNEQYF. The DNA of the CDR3 is TGTGCCAGCTCACCTGTCAGGGGGAACGAGCAGTACTTC.

In DNA form, the CDR3 reads TGTGCCAGCAGCGTCGGACAGGGCACAGATACGCAGTATTTT. Amino acids: CASSVGQGTDTQYF. V and J are TRBV9 and TRBJ2-3; TRBD1 matches 7 bases. Germline V CDR1 and CDR2: SGDLS, YYNGEE. V dropped 2 bases and J dropped 1; count of bases not matched to a gene: 1. The CDR3 has 14 residues. The whole variable domain, filled in from reference TRBV9 and TRBJ2-3, reads DSGVTQTPKHLITATGQRVTLRCSPRSGDLSVYWYQQSLDQGLQFLIQYYNGEERAKGNILERFSAQQFPDLHSELNLSSLELGDSALYFCASSVGQGTDTQYFGPGTRLTVL.

V gene TRBV6-5 combines with J gene TRBJ2-7; D might be TRBD1 (5 bases). The V and J ends lost 8 bases and 1 base respectively, with 15 bases between them. Per the germline V gene, CDR1 is MNHEY and CDR2 is SVGAGI. The CDR3 contains 14 residues. The CDR3 sequence: CASHPTGASYEQYF. CDR3 bases: TGTGCCAGCCATCCGACTGGGGCGTCCTACGAGCAGTACTTC.

The rearrangement links TRBV5-6 to TRBJ1-2; 11 nucleotides line up with TRBD1. The CDR3 loop spans 14 amino acids. J was trimmed by 7 bases and V by 4 bases; bases with no gene match: 6. The V gene's germline CDR1 is SGHDT and CDR2 YYEEEE. The CDR3 loop is CASSPDRGPGGYTF. The DNA of the CDR3 is TGTGCCAGCAGCCCGGACAGGGGGCCAGGTGGCTACACCTTC.

The CDR3 coding sequence is TGTGCCTGGAGTGGGGGGGTCAGCAATCAGCCCCAGCATTTT. Protein product: CAWSGGVSNQPQHF. V usage is TRBV30 and J usage is TRBJ1-5, with a possible D match to TRBD1 (5 bases). From germline, CDR1 is GTSNPN and CDR2 SVGIG (reference sequence). With 1 base removed from V and 1 base from J, the gap between germline ends came to 8 bases. The CDR3 length is 14 residues.

The CDR3 reads CASSLRGLAGVPYNEQFF. CDR3 sequence (DNA): TGCGCCAGCAGCTTGAGGGGACTAGCGGGGGTCCCCTACAATGAGCAGTTCTTC. The V gene is TRBV5-1, the J gene TRBJ2-1, with 14 nucleotides matching TRBD2. Germline lookup yields CDR1 SGHRS and CDR2 YFSETQ. V shed 1 base and J 2 bases; nucleotides not matched to a gene: 5. CDR3 length: 18 amino acids.

The chain recombines TRBV7-9 with TRBJ2-7, with TRBD2 identical over 9 bases. Germline values: CDR1 SEHNR, CDR2 FQNEAQ (reference sequence). The CDR3 has 14 residues. The V gene end was trimmed by 6 bases and the J gene end by 0 bases; junction bases not matched to a gene: 3. CDR3 loop: CASSSSGASYEQYF. The CDR3, as DNA: TGTGCCAGCAGTTCTAGCGGGGCCTCCTACGAGCAGTACTTC.

V usage is TRBV18 and J usage is TRBJ2-4; TRBD1 is a possible D gene (6 bases). Germline loops: CDR1 KGHSH, CDR2 LQKENI. This CDR3 is 16 amino acids long. Trimming removed 3 bases at V and 3 bases at J, with 15 bases between. The DNA for the CDR3 is TGTGCCAGCTCACCCGAACAGGGTTGGGGCAAAAACATTCAGTACTTC. It is translated as CASSPEQGWGKNIQYF.

The V gene is TRBV6-5, the J gene TRBJ2-7, with D possibly being TRBD2 (6 bases). V dropped 0 bases and J dropped 3 bases, with 12 bases sitting between them. CDR1 and CDR2 (germline): MNHEY, SVGAGI. CDR3 length: 15 amino acids. DNA for the CDR3: TGTGCCAGCAGTTACTCGCGGGACCTACTCTACGAGCAGTACTTC. Translation: CASSYSRDLLYEQYF.

The rearrangement joins TRBV7-2 to TRBJ2-7; D remains ambiguous. The CDR3 extends over 13 amino acids. Germline loops: CDR1 SGHTA, CDR2 FQGNSA. Trimming pared 1 base from V and 6 bases from J, leaving 10 bases between. CDR3 sequence reads: CASSLGRRREQYF. In DNA form, the CDR3 reads TGTGCCAGCAGCTTAGGGCGTCGGCGCGAGCAGTACTTC.

The chain recombines TRBV5-1 with TRBJ2-1, with D maybe TRBD1 (5 bases). Germline CDR1 SGHRS, CDR2 YFSETQ. Trimming cost V 3 bases and J 0 bases, with 22 bases left between them. The CDR3 runs to 19 residues. Written as DNA, the CDR3 is TGCGCCAGCAGCTGGGGCTACGTCGTCGGGTCGAGCTCCTACAATGAGCAGTTCTTC. It specifies CASSWGYVVGSSSYNEQFF.

CDR3 in DNA: TGCGCCAGCGTCCCTATGACGGGAGGGAGCTCCTACGAGCAGTACTTC. It yields the protein CASVPMTGGSSYEQYF. The chain links TRBV5-1 to TRBJ2-7; 8 bases agree with TRBD2. This CDR3 region has 16 residues. Trimming at V came to 7 bases and at J to 0 bases, leaving 12 bases not matched to a gene. Germline-derived CDR1 and CDR2 are SGHRS and YFSETQ.

V and J are TRBV5-6 and TRBJ1-2; D possibly corresponds to TRBD1 (6 bases). The CDR3 runs to 12 residues. Germline V lookup: CDR1 SGHDT, CDR2 YYEEEE. V was cut by 4 bases and J by 8 bases, with 12 bases left in between. The CDR3 coding sequence is TGTGCCAGCAGCCCTATGGGGGGCGGCTACACCTTC. This translates into CASSPMGGGYTF.

J is TRBJ1-2 and V is TRBV25-1; D perhaps matches TRBD1 (6 bases). Germline-derived CDR1 and CDR2 are MGHDK and SYGVNS. The length of the CDR3 is 16 residues. The V gene lost 8 bases and the J gene lost 6 bases, with 25 bases spanning the gap. CDR3 amino acids: CASGKPGGQEGDGYTF. The CDR3 bases are TGTGCCAGCGGCAAACCTGGGGGCCAGGAAGGGGATGGCTACACCTTC.